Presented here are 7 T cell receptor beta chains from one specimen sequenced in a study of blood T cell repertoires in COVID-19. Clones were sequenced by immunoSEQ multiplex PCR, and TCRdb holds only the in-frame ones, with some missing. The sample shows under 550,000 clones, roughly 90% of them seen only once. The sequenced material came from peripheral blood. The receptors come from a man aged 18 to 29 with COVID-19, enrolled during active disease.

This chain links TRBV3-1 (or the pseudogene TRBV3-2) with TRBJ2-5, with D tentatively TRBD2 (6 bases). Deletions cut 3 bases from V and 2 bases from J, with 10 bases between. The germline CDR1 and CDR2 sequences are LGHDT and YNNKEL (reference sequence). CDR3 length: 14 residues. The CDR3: CASSHPAGQETQYF. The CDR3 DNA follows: TGTGCCAGCAGCCACCCTGCGGGGCAAGAGACCCAGTACTTC.

The chain's CDR3 is CASSTRQGARYEQYF. The CDR3 region has the DNA TGTGCCAGTAGTACCAGACAGGGGGCCCGATACGAGCAGTACTTC. This chain connects TRBV19 to TRBJ2-7; TRBD1 matches 10 bases. This CDR3 is 15 amino acids long. In germline, CDR1 is LNHDA, CDR2 SQIVND (reference sequence). V was pared by 4 bases and J by 4 bases, with 7 bases of the junction left unmatched.

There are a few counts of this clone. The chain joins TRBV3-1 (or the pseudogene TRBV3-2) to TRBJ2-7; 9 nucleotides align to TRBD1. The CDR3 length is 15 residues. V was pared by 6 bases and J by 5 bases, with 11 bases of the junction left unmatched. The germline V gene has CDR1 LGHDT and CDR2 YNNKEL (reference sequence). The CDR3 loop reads CASSRTGTGNHEQYF. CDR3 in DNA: TGTGCCAGCAGTCGAACCGGGACAGGGAACCACGAGCAGTACTTC.

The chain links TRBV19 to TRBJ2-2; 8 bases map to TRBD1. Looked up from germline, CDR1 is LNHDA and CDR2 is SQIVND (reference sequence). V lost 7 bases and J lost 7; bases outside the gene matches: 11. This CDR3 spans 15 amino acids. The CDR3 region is CASNDRGRTSGELFF. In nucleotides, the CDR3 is TGTGCCAGTAACGACAGGGGAAGAACGAGCGGGGAGCTGTTTTTT.

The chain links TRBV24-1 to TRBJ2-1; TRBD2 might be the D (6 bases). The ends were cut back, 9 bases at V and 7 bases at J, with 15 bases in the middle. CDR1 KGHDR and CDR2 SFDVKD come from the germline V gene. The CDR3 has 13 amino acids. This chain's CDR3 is CATLPWGENEQFF. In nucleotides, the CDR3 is TGTGCCACCTTACCTTGGGGGGAAAATGAGCAGTTCTTC.

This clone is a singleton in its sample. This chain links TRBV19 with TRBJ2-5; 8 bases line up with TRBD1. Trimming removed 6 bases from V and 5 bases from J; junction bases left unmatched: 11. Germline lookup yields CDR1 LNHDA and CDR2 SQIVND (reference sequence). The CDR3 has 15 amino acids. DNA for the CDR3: TGTGCCAGTAGCCTTCGGACAGGGTTTTTGGAGACCCAGTACTTC. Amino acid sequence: CASSLRTGFLETQYF.

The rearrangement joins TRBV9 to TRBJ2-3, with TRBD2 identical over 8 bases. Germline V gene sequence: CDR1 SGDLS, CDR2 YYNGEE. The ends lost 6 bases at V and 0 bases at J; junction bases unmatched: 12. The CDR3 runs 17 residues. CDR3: CASTASVAGSSTDTQYF. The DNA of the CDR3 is TGTGCCAGCACCGCGTCGGTAGCGGGGTCTAGCACAGATACGCAGTATTTT.